The clone carrying this T cell receptor beta chain was seen a few times. In the PCR, 60 Vbeta and 13 Jbeta primers were used. Clones were sequenced by immunoSEQ multiplex PCR, and TCRdb holds only the in-frame ones, with some missing. The data hold about 150,000 clones, with roughly 80% observed a single time. These data come from a study of cytomegalovirus exposure and HLA in healthy donors. The germline gives CDR1 SQVTM, CDR2 ANQGSEA. The CDR3 loop spans 12 amino acids. Losses at the gene ends were 4 bases for V and 4 bases for J; bases not matched to a gene: 4. The clonotype comes from a male donor in good health and CMV-seronegative. The chain uses TRBV29-1 and TRBJ2-7; TRBD1 aligns across 7 bases. Specimen: PBMCs. CDR3 DNA: TGCAGCGTTGCGGACAGGCCTTACGAGCAGTACTTC. Translating it yields CSVADRPYEQYF.